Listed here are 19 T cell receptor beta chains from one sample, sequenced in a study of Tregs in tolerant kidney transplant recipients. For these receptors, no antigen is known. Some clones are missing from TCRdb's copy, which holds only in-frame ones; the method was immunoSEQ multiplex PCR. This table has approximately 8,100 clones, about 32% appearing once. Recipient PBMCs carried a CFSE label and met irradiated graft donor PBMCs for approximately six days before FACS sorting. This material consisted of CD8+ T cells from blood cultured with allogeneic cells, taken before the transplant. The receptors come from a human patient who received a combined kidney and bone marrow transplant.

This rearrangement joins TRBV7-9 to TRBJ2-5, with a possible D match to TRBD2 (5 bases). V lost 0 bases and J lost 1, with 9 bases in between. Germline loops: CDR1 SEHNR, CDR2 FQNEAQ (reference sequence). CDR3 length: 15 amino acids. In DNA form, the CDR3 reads TGTGCCAGCAGCTTAGCGTTGAGGGTCCAAGAGACCCAGTACTTC. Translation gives CASSLALRVQETQYF.

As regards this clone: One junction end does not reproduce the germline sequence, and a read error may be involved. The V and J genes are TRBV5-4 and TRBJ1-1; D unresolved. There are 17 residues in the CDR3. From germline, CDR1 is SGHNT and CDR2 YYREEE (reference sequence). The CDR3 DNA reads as TGTGCCAGCAGCTTTGGGTGGCAGGTGCAGAAAAACACTGAAACTTTCTTT. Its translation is CASSFGWQVQKNTETFF.

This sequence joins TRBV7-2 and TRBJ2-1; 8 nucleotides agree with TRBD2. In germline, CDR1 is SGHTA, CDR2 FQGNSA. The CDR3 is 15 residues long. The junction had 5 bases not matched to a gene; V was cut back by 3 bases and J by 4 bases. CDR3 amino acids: CASSFQSGGYNEQFF. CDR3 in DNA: TGTGCCAGCAGCTTTCAATCGGGGGGGTACAATGAGCAGTTCTTC.

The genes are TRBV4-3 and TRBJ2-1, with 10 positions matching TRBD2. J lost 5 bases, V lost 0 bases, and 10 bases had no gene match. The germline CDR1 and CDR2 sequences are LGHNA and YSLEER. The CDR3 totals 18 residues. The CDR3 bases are TGCGCCAGCAGCCAAGAATTTTTAGCGGGGGGCGATCACAATGAGCAGTTCTTC. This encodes CASSQEFLAGGDHNEQFF.

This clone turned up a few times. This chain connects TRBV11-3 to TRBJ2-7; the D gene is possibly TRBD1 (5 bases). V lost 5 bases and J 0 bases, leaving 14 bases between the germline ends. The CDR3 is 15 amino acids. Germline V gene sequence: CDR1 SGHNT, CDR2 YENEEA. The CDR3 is CASSNWGTSSYEQYF. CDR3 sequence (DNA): TGTGCCAGCAGCAATTGGGGCACCAGCTCCTACGAGCAGTACTTC.

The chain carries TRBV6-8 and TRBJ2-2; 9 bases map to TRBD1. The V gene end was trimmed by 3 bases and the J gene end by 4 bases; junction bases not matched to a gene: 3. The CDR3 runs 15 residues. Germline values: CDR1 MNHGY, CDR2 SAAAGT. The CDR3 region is CASSYSTGGTGELFF. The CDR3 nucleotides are TGTGCCAGCAGTTATTCGACAGGGGGCACCGGGGAGCTGTTTTTT.

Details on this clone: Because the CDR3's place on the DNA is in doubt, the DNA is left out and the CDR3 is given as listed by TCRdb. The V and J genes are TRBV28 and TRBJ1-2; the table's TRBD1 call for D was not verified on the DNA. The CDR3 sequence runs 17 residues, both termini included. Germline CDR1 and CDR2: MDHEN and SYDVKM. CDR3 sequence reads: CASSSSAGVPHIYGYTF.

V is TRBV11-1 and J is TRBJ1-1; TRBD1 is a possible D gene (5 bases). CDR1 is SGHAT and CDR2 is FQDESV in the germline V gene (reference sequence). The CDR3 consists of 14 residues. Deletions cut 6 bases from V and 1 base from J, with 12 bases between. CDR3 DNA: TGTGCCAGCAGGGCGACAGACTGGAACACTGAAGCTTTCTTT. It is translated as CASRATDWNTEAFF.

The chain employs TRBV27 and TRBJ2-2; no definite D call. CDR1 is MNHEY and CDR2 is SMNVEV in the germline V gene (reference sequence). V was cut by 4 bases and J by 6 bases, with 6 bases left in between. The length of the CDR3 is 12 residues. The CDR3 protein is CASSSGSGELFF. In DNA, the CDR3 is TGTGCCAGCAGTTCCGGGTCCGGGGAGCTGTTTTTT.

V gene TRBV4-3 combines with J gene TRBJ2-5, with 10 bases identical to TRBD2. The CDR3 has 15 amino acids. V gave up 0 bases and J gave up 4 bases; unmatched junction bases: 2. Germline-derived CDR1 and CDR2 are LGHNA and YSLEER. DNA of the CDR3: TGCGCCAGCAGCCAAGAACGGACTAGCGGAGAGACCCAGTACTTC. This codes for CASSQERTSGETQYF.

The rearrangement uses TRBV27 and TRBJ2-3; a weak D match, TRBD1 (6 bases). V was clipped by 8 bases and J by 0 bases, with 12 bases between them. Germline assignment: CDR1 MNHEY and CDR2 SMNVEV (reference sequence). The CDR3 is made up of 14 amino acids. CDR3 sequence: CASRPGQSTDTQYF. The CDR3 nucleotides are TGTGCCAGCCGTCCCGGACAGAGCACAGATACGCAGTATTTT.

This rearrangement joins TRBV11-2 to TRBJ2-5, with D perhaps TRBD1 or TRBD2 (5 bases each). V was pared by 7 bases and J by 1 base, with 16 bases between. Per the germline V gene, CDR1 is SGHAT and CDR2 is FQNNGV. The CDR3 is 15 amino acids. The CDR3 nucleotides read TGTGCCAGCAACCTAGAGGGGCAGACCCAAGAGACCCAGTACTTC. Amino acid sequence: CASNLEGQTQETQYF. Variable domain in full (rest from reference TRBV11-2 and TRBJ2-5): EAGVAQSPRYKIIEKRQSVAFWCNPISGHATLYWYQQILGQGPKLLIQFQNNGVVDDSQLPKDRFSAERLKGVDSTLKIQPAKLEDSAVYLCASNLEGQTQETQYFGPGTRLLVL.

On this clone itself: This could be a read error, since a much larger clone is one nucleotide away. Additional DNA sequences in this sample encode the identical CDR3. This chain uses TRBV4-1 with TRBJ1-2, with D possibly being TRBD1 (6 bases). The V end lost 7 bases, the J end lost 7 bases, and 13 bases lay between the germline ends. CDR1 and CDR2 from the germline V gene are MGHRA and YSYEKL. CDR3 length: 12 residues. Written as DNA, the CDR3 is TGCGCCAGCAAGGGGGGGCTGGGTGGCTACACCTTC. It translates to CASKGGLGGYTF.

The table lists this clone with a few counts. CDR3 sequence reads: CASRSTRSGGNEQYF. For the CDR3, the DNA is TGTGCCAGCAGATCAACCAGGTCAGGAGGCAACGAGCAGTACTTC. This rearrangement joins TRBV7-8 to TRBJ2-7; possible D gene TRBD2, 5 bases. There are 15 residues in the CDR3. The germline gives CDR1 SGHVS, CDR2 FQNEAQ. Trimming cost V 6 bases and J 5 bases, with 20 bases left between them.

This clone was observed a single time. This CDR3 reads CASSLLGIIDPWDTSVSGELFF. Written as DNA, the CDR3 is TGTGCCAGCAGTTTATTGGGCATTATAGACCCTTGGGACACATCAGTCTCCGGGGAGCTGTTTTTT. This sequence joins TRBV28 and TRBJ2-2, with a tentative D call TRBD1 (6 bases). V was pared by 1 base and J by 6 bases, with 33 bases between. Germline CDR1 MDHEN, CDR2 SYDVKM. The CDR3 runs 22 residues.

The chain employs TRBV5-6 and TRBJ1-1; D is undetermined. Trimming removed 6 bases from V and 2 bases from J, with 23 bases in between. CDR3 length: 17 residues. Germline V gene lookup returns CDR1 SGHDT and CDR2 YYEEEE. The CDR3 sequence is CASIGLKVSGSNTEAFF. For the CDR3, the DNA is TGTGCCAGCATAGGGCTGAAAGTATCGGGGTCAAACACTGAAGCTTTCTTT.

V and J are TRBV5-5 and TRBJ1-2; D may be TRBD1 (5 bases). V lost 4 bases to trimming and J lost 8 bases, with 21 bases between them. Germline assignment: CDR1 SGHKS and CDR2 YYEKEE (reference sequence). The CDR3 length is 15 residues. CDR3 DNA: TGTGCCAGCAGCCATTCGCGGGACTCCCGGGAAGGCTACACCTTC. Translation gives CASSHSRDSREGYTF.

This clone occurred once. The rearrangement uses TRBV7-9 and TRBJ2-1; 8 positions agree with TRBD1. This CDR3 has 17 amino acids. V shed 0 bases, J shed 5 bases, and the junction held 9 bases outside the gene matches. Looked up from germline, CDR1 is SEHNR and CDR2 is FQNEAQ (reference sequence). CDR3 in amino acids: CASSLAEGQGPHNEQFF. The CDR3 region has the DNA TGTGCCAGCAGCTTAGCAGAAGGACAGGGCCCCCACAATGAGCAGTTCTTC. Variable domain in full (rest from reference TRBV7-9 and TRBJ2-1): DTGVSQNPRHKITKRGQNVTFRCDPISEHNRLYWYRQTLGQGPEFLTYFQNEAQLEKSRLLSDRFSAERPKGSFSTLEIQRTEQGDSAMYLCASSLAEGQGPHNEQFFGPGTRLTVL.

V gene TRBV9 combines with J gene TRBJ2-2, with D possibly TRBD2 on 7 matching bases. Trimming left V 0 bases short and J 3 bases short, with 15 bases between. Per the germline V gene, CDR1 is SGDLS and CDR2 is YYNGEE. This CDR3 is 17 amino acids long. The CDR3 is CASSVGGGGGYTGELFF. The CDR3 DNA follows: TGTGCCAGCAGCGTAGGCGGAGGGGGAGGGTACACCGGGGAGCTGTTTTTT.